The present entry profiles one T cell receptor beta chain with its context. The data were taken from a study of blood T cell repertoires in COVID-19. This table comes from immunoSEQ multiplex PCR, and its TCRdb copy is limited to in-frame clones, with some not included. The sample holds roughly 230,000 clones; about 88% are singletons and the top ten take under 7%. Which cohort a participant joined came from the clinical history participants gave. This CDR3 region has 15 residues. Germline V gene lookup returns CDR1 LNHDA and CDR2 SQIVND (reference sequence). The germline V and J ends were trimmed by 5 bases and 4 bases, with 17 bases remaining between them.

What was sequenced was PBMCs or T cells enriched from blood (not recorded which). The chain uses TRBV19 and TRBJ1-2; weak D call: TRBD1 (6 bases). The receptor's source is a woman aged 45-65 years who had been exposed to COVID-19. The chain's CDR3 is CASSVQGPPLYGYTF. CDR3 nucleotide sequence: TGTGCCAGTAGTGTACAGGGCCCTCCACTCTATGGCTACACCTTC.